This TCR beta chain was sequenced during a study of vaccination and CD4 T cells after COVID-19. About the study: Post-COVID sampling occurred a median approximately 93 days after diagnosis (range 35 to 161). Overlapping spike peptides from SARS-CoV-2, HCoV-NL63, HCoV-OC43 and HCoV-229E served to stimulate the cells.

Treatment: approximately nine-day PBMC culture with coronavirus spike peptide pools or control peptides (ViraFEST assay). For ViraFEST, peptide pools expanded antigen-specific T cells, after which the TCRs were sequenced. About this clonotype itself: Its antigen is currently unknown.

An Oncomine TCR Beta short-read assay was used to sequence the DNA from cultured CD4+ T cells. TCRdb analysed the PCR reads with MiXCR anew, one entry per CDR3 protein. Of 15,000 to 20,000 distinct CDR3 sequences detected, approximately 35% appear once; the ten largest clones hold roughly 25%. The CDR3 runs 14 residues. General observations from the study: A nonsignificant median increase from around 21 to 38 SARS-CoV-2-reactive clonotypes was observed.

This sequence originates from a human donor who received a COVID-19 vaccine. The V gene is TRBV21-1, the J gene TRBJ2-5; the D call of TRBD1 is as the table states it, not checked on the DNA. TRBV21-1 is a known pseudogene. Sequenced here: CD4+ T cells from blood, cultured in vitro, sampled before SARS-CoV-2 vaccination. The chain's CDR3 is CASSPDRDQETQYF. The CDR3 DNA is TGTGCCAGCAGCCCGGACAGGGACCAAGAGACCCAGTACTTC.